The 17 T cell receptor beta chains reported below all come from one sample, sequenced in a study of cytomegalovirus exposure and HLA in healthy donors. Primers for the PCR totalled 60 Vbeta and 13 Jbeta. Here immunoSEQ multiplex PCR was the method, and the copy in TCRdb shows in-frame clones only, minus some. The data show roughly 130,000 clones, roughly 78% seen once. Sequenced material: PBMCs. These TCRs come from a male donor in good health and CMV-seronegative.

V is TRBV28 and J is TRBJ1-1, with no clear D. The CDR3 totals 14 residues. V shed 3 bases and J shed 0 bases, with 8 bases lying between them. CDR1 and CDR2 (germline): MDHEN, SYDVKM. The CDR3 DNA sequence: TGTGCCAGCAGTTTGGTAGACTTGAACACTGAAGCTTTCTTT. Its translation is CASSLVDLNTEAFF.

This clone was counted once. The chain links TRBV5-1 to TRBJ1-1; D might be TRBD1 (5 bases). Germline V lookup: CDR1 SGHRS, CDR2 YFSETQ. The V and J ends lost 5 bases and 4 bases respectively, with 9 bases between them. The CDR3 sequence is 12 residues long. The chain's CDR3 is CASRSGLTEAFF. The CDR3 region has the DNA TGCGCCAGCAGATCAGGGCTCACTGAAGCTTTCTTT.

Regarding this clone: One junction end does not reproduce the germline sequence, and a read error may be involved. The V and J genes are TRBV7-9 and TRBJ1-1; D perhaps matches TRBD1 (5 bases). This CDR3 is built from 14 residues. The V gene's germline CDR1 is SEHNR and CDR2 FQNEAQ (reference sequence). CDR3 amino acids: CSSSLSGGTGEAFF. CDR3 nucleotides: TGTTCCAGCAGCTTATCTGGGGGGACGGGTGAAGCTTTCTTT.

The chain couples TRBV30 to TRBJ2-1; 9 bases agree with TRBD1. This CDR3 is built from 16 residues. V shed 3 bases and J 4 bases; nucleotides not matched to a gene: 10. Germline V CDR1 and CDR2: GTSNPN, SVGIG (reference sequence). The CDR3, as DNA: TGTGCCTGGAGCCCATCTTTTGGGACAGGGTACAATGAGCAGTTCTTC. Translation: CAWSPSFGTGYNEQFF.

The table lists this clone with a count of one. The V call is TRBV19, the J call TRBJ2-1; D perhaps matches TRBD1 (6 bases). With 4 bases removed from V and 8 bases from J, the gap between germline ends came to 15 bases. Germline V lookup: CDR1 LNHDA, CDR2 SQIVND (reference sequence). The CDR3 has 14 residues. CDR3 amino acids: CASSNRDTDDEQFF. DNA for the CDR3: TGTGCCAGTAGTAACAGGGACACCGATGATGAGCAGTTCTTC.

This clone was found a few times. The chain recombines TRBV6-4 with TRBJ1-5, with D perhaps TRBD1 (5 bases). Trimming took off 7 bases at V and 2 bases at J, with 9 bases between the two ends. This CDR3 region has 13 residues. Germline lookup yields CDR1 MRHNA and CDR2 SNTAGT. The CDR3 region is CASKTARNQPQHF. The CDR3 DNA reads as TGTGCCAGCAAGACAGCTCGCAATCAGCCCCAGCATTTT.

The chain employs TRBV11-3 and TRBJ2-3, with 8 bases that match TRBD2. The germline V gene encodes CDR1 SGHNT and CDR2 YENEEA. The CDR3 has 15 amino acids. The trim removed 5 bases at V and 2 bases at J, leaving 6 bases unmatched. The chain's CDR3 is CASSRGLALTDTQYF. The CDR3 DNA sequence: TGTGCCAGCAGCAGAGGACTAGCCCTCACAGATACGCAGTATTTT.

This sequence joins TRBV9 and TRBJ2-4, with D possibly matching TRBD1 (7 bases). The V and J ends lost 0 bases and 8 bases respectively, with 12 bases between them. Germline V gene sequence: CDR1 SGDLS, CDR2 YYNGEE. This CDR3 region has 14 residues. The CDR3 DNA reads as TGTGCCAGCAGCGTAGATACAGGGGAGGACATTCAGTACTTC. This gives the protein CASSVDTGEDIQYF.

The genes are TRBV5-1 and TRBJ2-7; the D gene is possibly TRBD2 (6 bases). This CDR3 spans 14 amino acids. The V end lost 4 bases, the J end lost 3 bases, and 14 bases lay between the germline ends. Per the germline V gene, CDR1 is SGHRS and CDR2 is YFSETQ. This CDR3 is CASSTSRRGYEQYF. CDR3 coding DNA: TGCGCCAGCAGCACCTCTAGGAGGGGCTACGAGCAGTACTTC.

This clone is medium-sized by share. The chain joins TRBV19 to TRBJ1-1, with D possibly being TRBD1 (5 bases). There are 18 residues in the CDR3. V lost 3 bases and J lost 3, with 23 bases in between. Germline V CDR1 and CDR2: LNHDA, SQIVND (reference sequence). In nucleotides, the CDR3 is TGTGCCAGTAGTATTCTCGGGCAGGCCCGCTGGGGGGACACTGAAGCTTTCTTT. As protein: CASSILGQARWGDTEAFF.

The chain employs TRBV18 and TRBJ1-5; 7 bases map to TRBD1. Germline CDR1 KGHSH, CDR2 LQKENI. The junction had 11 bases not matched to a gene; V was cut back by 6 bases and J by 3 bases. CDR3 size: 16 residues. The CDR3 sequence is CASSFGQATNNQPQHF. As DNA, the CDR3 is TGTGCCAGCTCCTTTGGACAGGCGACGAACAATCAGCCCCAGCATTTT.

The sample holds one count of this clone. This chain joins TRBV7-9 and TRBJ2-1; the D is unclear. Trimming cost V 5 bases and J 10 bases, with 15 bases left between them. Germline loops: CDR1 SEHNR, CDR2 FQNEAQ (reference sequence). There are 13 residues in the CDR3. CDR3 residues: CASSNLPAGEQFF. The CDR3 nucleotides are TGTGCCAGCAGCAACCTCCCGGCCGGGGAGCAGTTCTTC.

The chain links TRBV5-1 to TRBJ1-3, with 7 bases fitting TRBD1. The CDR3 runs to 14 residues. Germline CDR1 reads SGHRS; CDR2 reads YFSETQ. V shed 0 bases, J shed 8 bases, and the junction held 5 bases outside the gene matches. The CDR3 loop is CASSLGDRADTIYF. The CDR3 DNA reads as TGCGCCAGCAGCTTGGGAGACAGGGCGGACACCATATATTTT.

This clone occurred a few times. The V and J genes are TRBV6-1 and TRBJ2-3, with TRBD1 matching over 9 bases. The junction had 6 bases not matched to a gene; V was cut back by 2 bases and J by 3 bases. This CDR3 region has 16 residues. Germline V CDR1 and CDR2: MNHNS, SASEGT. This chain's CDR3 is CASSELTGGRTDTQYF. CDR3 sequence (DNA): TGTGCCAGCAGTGAACTAACAGGGGGCAGGACAGATACGCAGTATTTT.

This clone turned up a few times. The CDR3 coding sequence is TGCGCCAGCAGCTTTGGGGGGGAGCGACCTGAAGCTTTCTTT. Its protein is CASSFGGERPEAFF. This chain connects TRBV5-1 to TRBJ1-1; D may be TRBD1 (5 bases). Germline V gives CDR1 SGHRS, CDR2 YFSETQ. V was shortened by 2 bases and J by 6 bases, with 14 bases between the two germline ends. This CDR3 is 14 amino acids long.

The chain recombines TRBV7-9 with TRBJ2-3; a weak D match, TRBD1 (5 bases). The CDR3 runs 16 residues. In germline, CDR1 is SEHNR, CDR2 FQNEAQ (reference sequence). The V and J ends lost 1 base and 2 bases respectively, with 13 bases between them. In DNA, the CDR3 is TGTGCCAGCAGCTTAGGGCAGGGTACGATCACAGATACGCAGTATTTT. Translated: CASSLGQGTITDTQYF. The full variable domain, completed using reference TRBV7-9 and TRBJ2-3, is DTGVSQNPRHKITKRGQNVTFRCDPISEHNRLYWYRQTLGQGPEFLTYFQNEAQLEKSRLLSDRFSAERPKGSFSTLEIQRTEQGDSAMYLCASSLGQGTITDTQYFGPGTRLTVL.

The gene calls are TRBV30 and TRBJ1-2, with a weak D call TRBD1 (5 bases). From germline, CDR1 is GTSNPN and CDR2 SVGIG (reference sequence). The CDR3 consists of 11 residues. Trimming shortened V by 1 base and J by 11 bases, and 11 bases separated the two germline ends. The CDR3 bases are TGTGCCTGGAGTGCGGGACTGAGGTACACCTTC. This encodes CAWSAGLRYTF. Based on the CDR3 plus reference TRBV30 and TRBJ1-2, the full variable domain is SQTIHQWPATLVQPVGSPLSLECTVEGTSNPNLYWYRQAAGRGLQLLFYSVGIGQISSEVPQNLSASRPQDRQFILSSKKLLLSDSGFYLCAWSAGLRYTFGSGTRLTVV.